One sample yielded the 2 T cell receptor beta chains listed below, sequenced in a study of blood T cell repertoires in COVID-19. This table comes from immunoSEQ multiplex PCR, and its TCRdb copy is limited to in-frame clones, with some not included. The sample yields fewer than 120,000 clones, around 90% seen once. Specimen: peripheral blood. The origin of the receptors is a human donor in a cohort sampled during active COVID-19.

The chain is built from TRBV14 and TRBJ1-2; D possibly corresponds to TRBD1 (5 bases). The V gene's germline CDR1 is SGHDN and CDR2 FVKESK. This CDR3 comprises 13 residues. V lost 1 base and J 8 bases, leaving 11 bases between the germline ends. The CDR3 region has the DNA TGTGCCAGCAGCCAAGCTGGGGCTGGGGGCTACACCTTC. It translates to CASSQAGAGGYTF.

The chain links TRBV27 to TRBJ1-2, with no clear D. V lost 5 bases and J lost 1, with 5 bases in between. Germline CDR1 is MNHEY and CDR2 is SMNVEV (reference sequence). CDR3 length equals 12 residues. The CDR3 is CASSGSNYGYTF. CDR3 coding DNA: TGTGCCAGCAGTGGCAGTAACTATGGCTACACCTTC.